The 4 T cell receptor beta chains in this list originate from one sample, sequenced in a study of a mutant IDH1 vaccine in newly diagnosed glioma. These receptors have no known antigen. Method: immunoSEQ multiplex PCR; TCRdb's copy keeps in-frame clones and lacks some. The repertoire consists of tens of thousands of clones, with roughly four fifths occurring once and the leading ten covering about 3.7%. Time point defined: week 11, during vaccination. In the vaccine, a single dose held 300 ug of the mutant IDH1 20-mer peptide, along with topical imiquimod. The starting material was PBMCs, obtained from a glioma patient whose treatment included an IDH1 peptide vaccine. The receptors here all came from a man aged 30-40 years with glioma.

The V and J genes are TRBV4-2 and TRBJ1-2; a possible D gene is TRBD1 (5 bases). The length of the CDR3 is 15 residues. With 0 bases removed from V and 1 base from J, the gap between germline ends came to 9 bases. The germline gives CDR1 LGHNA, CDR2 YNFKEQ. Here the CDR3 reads CASSQDPRGNYGYTF. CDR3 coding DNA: TGTGCCAGCAGCCAAGATCCGAGGGGTAACTATGGCTACACCTTC.

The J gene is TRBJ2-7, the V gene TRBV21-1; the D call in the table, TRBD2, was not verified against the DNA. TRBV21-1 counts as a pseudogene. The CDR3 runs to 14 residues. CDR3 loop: CASSKVVAGHEQYF. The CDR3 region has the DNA TGTGCCAGCAGCAAAGTAGTAGCGGGTCACGAGCAGTACTTC.

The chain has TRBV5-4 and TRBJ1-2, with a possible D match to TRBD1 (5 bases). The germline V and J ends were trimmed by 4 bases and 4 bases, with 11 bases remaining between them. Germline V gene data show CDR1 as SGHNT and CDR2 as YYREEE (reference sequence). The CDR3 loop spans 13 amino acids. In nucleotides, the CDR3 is TGTGCCAGCAGCCCCGCAGGGTTCTATGGCTACACCTTC. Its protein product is CASSPAGFYGYTF.

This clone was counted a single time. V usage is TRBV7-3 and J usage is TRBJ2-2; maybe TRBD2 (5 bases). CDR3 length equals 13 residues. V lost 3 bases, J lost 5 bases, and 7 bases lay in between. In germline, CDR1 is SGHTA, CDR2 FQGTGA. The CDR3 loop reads CASSFTRTGELFF. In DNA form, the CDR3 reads TGTGCCAGCAGCTTCACTAGGACCGGGGAGCTGTTTTTT.